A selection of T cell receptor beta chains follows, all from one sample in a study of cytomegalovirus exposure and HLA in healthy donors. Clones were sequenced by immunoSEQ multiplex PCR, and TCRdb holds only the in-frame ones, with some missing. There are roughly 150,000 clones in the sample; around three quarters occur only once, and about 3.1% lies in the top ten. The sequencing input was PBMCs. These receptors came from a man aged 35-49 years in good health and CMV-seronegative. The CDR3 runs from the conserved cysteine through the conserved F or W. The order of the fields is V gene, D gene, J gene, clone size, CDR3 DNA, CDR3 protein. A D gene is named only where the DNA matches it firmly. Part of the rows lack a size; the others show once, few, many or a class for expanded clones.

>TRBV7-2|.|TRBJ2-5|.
TGTGCCAGCAGCTTGTCTGGGGGGGCGAGCCCAGAGACCCAGTACTTC
CASSLSGGASPETQYF
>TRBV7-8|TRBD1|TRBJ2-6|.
TGTGCCAGCAGCTTTTGGACAGGGGCCTCTGGGGCCAACGTCCTGACTTTC
CASSFWTGASGANVLTF
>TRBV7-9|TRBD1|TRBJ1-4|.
TGTGCCAGCAGCGCCACAGGGGCGTCTAATGAAAAACTGTTTTTT
CASSATGASNEKLFF
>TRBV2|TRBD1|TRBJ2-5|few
TGTGCCAGCAGTGAGCGGACAGGGGGAGGGTACCAAGAGACCCAGTACTTC
CASSERTGGGYQETQYF
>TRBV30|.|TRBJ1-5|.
TGTGCCTGGAGTGCGTATAGCAATCAGCCCCAGCATTTT
CAWSAYSNQPQHF
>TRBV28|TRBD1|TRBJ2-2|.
TGTGCCAGCCGCCTGGGCGGGACAGGGGGCGGGGAGCTGTTTTTT
CASRLGGTGGGELFF
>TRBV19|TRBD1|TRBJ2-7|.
TGTGCCAGTAGTATGGGCCGACAGGGAAACGAGCAGTACTTC
CASSMGRQGNEQYF
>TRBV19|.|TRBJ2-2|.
TGTGCCAGTAGTATACCCGGGGGTAGGGACACCGGGGAGCTGTTTTTT
CASSIPGGRDTGELFF
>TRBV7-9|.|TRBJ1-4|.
TGTGCCAGCAGCTCAGCCAGGAGGACCAATGAAAAACTGTTTTTT
CASSSARRTNEKLFF
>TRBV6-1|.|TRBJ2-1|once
TGTGCCAGCAGTGAATATGGCGGGGGCGGCTACAATGAGCAGTTCTTC
CASSEYGGGGYNEQFF
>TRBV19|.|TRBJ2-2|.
TGTGCCAGCAGGGAGGACCACACCGGGGAGCTGTTTTTT
CASREDHTGELFF
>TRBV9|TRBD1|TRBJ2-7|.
TGTGCCAGCAGCGAAGGGACAGCACCCGAGCAGTACTTC
CASSEGTAPEQYF
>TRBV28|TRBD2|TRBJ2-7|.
TGTGCCAGCAGACCAGCCCTAGCGGGAGTTTACGAGCAGTACTTC
CASRPALAGVYEQYF
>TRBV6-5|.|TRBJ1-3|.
TGTGCCAGCAGTCCGACAGGAAACACCATATATTTT
CASSPTGNTIYF
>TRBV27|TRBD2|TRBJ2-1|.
TGTGCCAGCAGTTTATTGGGACTAGGATACAATGAGCAGTTCTTC
CASSLLGLGYNEQFF
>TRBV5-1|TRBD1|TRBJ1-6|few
TGCGCCAGCAGACCCGGACAGGGCGGCAATTCACCCCTCCACTTT
CASRPGQGGNSPLHF
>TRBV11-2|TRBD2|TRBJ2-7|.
TGTGCCAGCAGCTCGGGGGGGCACTCCTACGAGCAGTACTTC
CASSSGGHSYEQYF
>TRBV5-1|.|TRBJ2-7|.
TGCGCCAGCAGCTCGGGGAGGACGGGGGAGCAGTACTTC
CASSSGRTGEQYF
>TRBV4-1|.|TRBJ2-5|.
TGCGCCAGCGGGAGTGGTGGGCTCGAGACCCAGTACTTC
CASGSGGLETQYF
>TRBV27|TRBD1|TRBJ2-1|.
TGTGCCAGCAGTTGGGGACAGGGGTACAATGAGCAGTTCTTC
CASSWGQGYNEQFF
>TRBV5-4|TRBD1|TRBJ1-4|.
TGTGCCAGCAGCTTGGGGCCCCAACAGGGGGTTGGAGAAAAACTGTTTTTT
CASSLGPQQGVGEKLFF
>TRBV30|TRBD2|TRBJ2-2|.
TGTGCCTGGAGTGGGGGACTAGCGGTCGCGAACACCGGGGAGCTGTTTTTT
CAWSGGLAVANTGELFF
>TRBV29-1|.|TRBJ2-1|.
TGCAGCGTCCCCTGGGGGGGGCTATACAATGAGCAGTTCTTC
CSVPWGGLYNEQFF
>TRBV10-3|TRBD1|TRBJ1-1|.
TGTGCCATCAGTCCCGGGACAGGGGGCCAGAACACTGAAGCTTTCTTT
CAISPGTGGQNTEAFF
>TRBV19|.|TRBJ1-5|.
TGTGCCAGTAGTATTGGGGCAGTTAGCAATCAGCCCCAGCATTTT
CASSIGAVSNQPQHF
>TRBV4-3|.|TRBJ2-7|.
TGCGCCAGCAGCCAAGATCGAAGGGCAGGGTACGGTTCCTACGAGCAGTACTTC
CASSQDRRAGYGSYEQYF
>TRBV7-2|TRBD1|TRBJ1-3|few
TGTGCCAGCAGCTCCACAGGGGCCGGAAACACCATATATTTT
CASSSTGAGNTIYF
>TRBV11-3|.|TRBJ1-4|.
TGTGCCAGCAGCTTAGGCGGCAATCAAGGCTATAGAAAACTGTTTTTT
CASSLGGNQGYRKLFF
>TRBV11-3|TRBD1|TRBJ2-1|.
TGTGCCAGCAGCCCCCGAGTGCGGACAGGGAGGAATGAGCAGTTCTTC
CASSPRVRTGRNEQFF
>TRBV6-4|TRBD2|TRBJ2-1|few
TGTGCCAGCAGTGACACGGGGGGGCCCAATAATGAGCAGTTCTTC
CASSDTGGPNNEQFF
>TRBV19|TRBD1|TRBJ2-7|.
TGTGCCAGTAGTCGGGACAGCCTCTACGAGCAGTACTTC
CASSRDSLYEQYF
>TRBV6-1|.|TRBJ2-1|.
TGTGCCAGCGGGACTTCATACGATGAGCAGTTCTTC
CASGTSYDEQFF
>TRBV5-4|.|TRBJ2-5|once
TGTGCCAGCAGTTCCACAGGGCCATTGCCAGAGACCCAGTACTTC
CASSSTGPLPETQYF
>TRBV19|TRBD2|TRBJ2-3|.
TGTGCCAGTAGTATAGATGGGCGGGGGGGGCTAAATACGCAGTATTTT
CASSIDGRGGLNTQYF
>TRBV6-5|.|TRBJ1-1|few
TGTGCCAGCAGTCGCACACCCCAGGGGCCGCCTGAAGCTTTCTTT
CASSRTPQGPPEAFF
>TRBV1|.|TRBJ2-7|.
TGCACCAGCAGCCAACGGAGTGGGTACTTC
CTSSQRSGYF
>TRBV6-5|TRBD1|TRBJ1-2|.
TGTGCCAGCGGTCTTAAGACAGGGGGAAGGGGTGGCTACACCTTC
CASGLKTGGRGGYTF
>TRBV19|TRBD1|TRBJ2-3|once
TGTGCCAGTAGTATAGATCCTCGGGGACAGGGGGCCTCAGATACGCAGTATTTT
CASSIDPRGQGASDTQYF
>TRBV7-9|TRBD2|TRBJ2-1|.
TGTGCCAGCAGCTTAGCGGGAGGGCCAAATGAGCAGTTCTTC
CASSLAGGPNEQFF
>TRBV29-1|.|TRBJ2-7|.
TGCAGCGTTCGGGGAGCCCGCTACGAGCAGTACTTC
CSVRGARYEQYF
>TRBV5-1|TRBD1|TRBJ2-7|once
TGCGCCAGCAGCTTGGGACAGGGGTCCTACGAGCAGTACTTC
CASSLGQGSYEQYF
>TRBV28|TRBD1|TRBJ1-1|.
TGTGCCAGCAGACCCCCCGACAGGGGTGATGAAGCTTTCTTT
CASRPPDRGDEAFF
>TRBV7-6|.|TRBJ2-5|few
TGTGCCAGCAGCTTATTCAGACAAGAGACCCAGTACTTC
CASSLFRQETQYF
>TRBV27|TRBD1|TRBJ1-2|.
TGTGCCAGCAGTTTTGGACAGGGTCATGGCTACACCTTC
CASSFGQGHGYTF
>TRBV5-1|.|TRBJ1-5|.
TGCGCCAGCAGCTTAAAGGTTAAGGACCGGGAACCTCATCAGCCCCAGCATTTT
CASSLKVKDREPHQPQHF
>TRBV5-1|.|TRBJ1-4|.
TGCGCCAGCAGCGCCTCAACCGGACTAGAAGGTGAAAAACTGTTTTTT
CASSASTGLEGEKLFF
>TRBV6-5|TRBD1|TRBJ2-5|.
TGTGCCAGCAGTTACTCGGACAGGCAAAACAGAGAGACCCAGTACTTC
CASSYSDRQNRETQYF
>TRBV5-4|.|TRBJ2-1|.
TGTGCCAGCAGCTTGGGGTCCCCAGCGAGCTCCTACAATGAGCAGTTCTTC
CASSLGSPASSYNEQFF
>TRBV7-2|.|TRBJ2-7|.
TGTGCCAGCAGCCTAAGCACCTACGAGCAGTACTTC
CASSLSTYEQYF
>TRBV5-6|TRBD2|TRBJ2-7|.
TGTGCCAGCAGCGTCCTGACTAGCGGGAGTTCTAGGCAGTACTTC
CASSVLTSGSSRQYF
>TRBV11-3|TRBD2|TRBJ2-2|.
TGTGCCAGCAGCGAGGGACTAGCGGGGACCGGGGAGCTGTTTTTT
CASSEGLAGTGELFF
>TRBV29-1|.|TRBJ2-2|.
TGCAGCGTTGTCTCGGTCGCCGGGGAGCTGTTTTTT
CSVVSVAGELFF
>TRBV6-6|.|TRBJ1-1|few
TGTGCCAGCAGTTACGGGCAGGCAACTGAAGCTTTCTTT
CASSYGQATEAFF
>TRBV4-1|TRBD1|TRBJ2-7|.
TGCGCCAGCAGCCAAGAGACAGGGGGCTACGAGCAGTACTTC
CASSQETGGYEQYF
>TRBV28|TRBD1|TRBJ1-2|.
TGTGCCAGCAGTTCGACCGGGACAGGGAATTACGGTGGCTACACCTTC
CASSSTGTGNYGGYTF